Shown below are 15 T cell receptor beta chains from a single sample sequenced in a study of cytomegalovirus exposure and HLA in healthy donors. Assay used: immunoSEQ multiplex PCR; TCRdb lists only in-frame clones, some missing. The sample contains about 130,000 clones, about 94% of which appear only once. Sequencing used PBMCs. These TCRs come from a woman aged 18-29 years in good health and CMV-seronegative.

This clone was recorded only once. The genes are TRBV5-1 and TRBJ2-1; possibly TRBD1 for D (5 bases). The CDR3 spans 15 residues. CDR1 and CDR2 from the germline V gene are SGHRS and YFSETQ. Between the trimmed V and J ends, which lost 4 bases and 7 bases, there was a span of 18 bases. CDR3 sequence: CASSPSGSKGNEQFF. The CDR3 DNA is TGCGCCAGCAGCCCCTCGGGTTCCAAGGGGAATGAGCAGTTCTTC.

This rearrangement joins TRBV13 to TRBJ2-1; 11 nucleotides align to TRBD2. CDR1 is PRHDT, CDR2 FYEKMQ, per germline (reference sequence). This CDR3 spans 20 amino acids. V lost 8 bases to trimming and J lost 2 bases; unmatched junction nucleotides: 20. CDR3 DNA: TGTGCCAGCTGCTCTCGTCCGGGACTAGCGGTTCTTGAGACCTACAATGAGCAGTTCTTC. Residues: CASCSRPGLAVLETYNEQFF.

V is TRBV7-9 and J is TRBJ1-4; the match to TRBD1 covers 8 bases. CDR3 length equals 16 residues. The V segment lost 6 bases and the J segment 7 bases; nucleotides outside the gene matches: 13. The germline gives CDR1 SEHNR, CDR2 FQNEAQ (reference sequence). This CDR3 is CASSSVHDRGGEKLFF. The CDR3 nucleotides read TGTGCCAGCAGTTCCGTACATGACAGGGGAGGTGAAAAACTGTTTTTT.

The chain is built from TRBV5-1 and TRBJ2-1; D call uncertain. Trimming shortened V by 0 bases and J by 11 bases, and 9 bases separated the two germline ends. Germline V gives CDR1 SGHRS, CDR2 YFSETQ. The CDR3 covers 12 residues. CDR3 DNA: TGCGCCAGCAGCTTGGATAACAGCAAGCAGTTCTTC. The encoded protein is CASSLDNSKQFF.

This rearrangement joins TRBV5-1 to TRBJ1-6; D is undetermined. Between the trimmed V and J ends, which lost 4 bases and 0 bases, there was a span of 5 bases. Germline values: CDR1 SGHRS, CDR2 YFSETQ. This CDR3 contains 14 residues. The CDR3 region is CASSPSSYNSPLHF. The CDR3 DNA follows: TGCGCCAGCAGCCCCAGCTCCTATAATTCACCCCTCCACTTT.

CDR3 coding DNA: TGTGCCAGTAGTGACTTCCCGGCGGGGAATCAGCCCCAGCATTTT. Translating gives CASSDFPAGNQPQHF. The chain uses TRBV19 and TRBJ1-5, with D hard to call. Trimming shortened V by 5 bases and J by 4 bases, and 15 bases separated the two germline ends. Looked up from germline, CDR1 is LNHDA and CDR2 is SQIVND (reference sequence). The length of the CDR3 is 15 residues.

This rearrangement joins TRBV6-5 to TRBJ2-7; TRBD1 aligns across 8 bases. Per germline, CDR1 MNHEY and CDR2 SVGAGI. The CDR3 is 16 amino acids. The V segment lost 0 bases and the J segment 5 bases; nucleotides outside the gene matches: 9. The CDR3 protein is CASSYSKQGGGHEQYF. The CDR3 nucleotides are TGTGCCAGCAGTTACTCCAAACAGGGGGGAGGTCACGAGCAGTACTTC.

The chain combines TRBV5-6 with TRBJ2-7; 9 bases line up with TRBD2. The CDR3 extends over 13 amino acids. The ends lost 9 bases at V and 3 bases at J; junction bases unmatched: 7. Germline V gene sequence: CDR1 SGHDT, CDR2 YYEEEE. The CDR3 DNA is TGTGCCACCAGACTAGCGGAAAGCTACGAGCAGTACTTC. Residues: CATRLAESYEQYF.

The rearrangement uses TRBV28 and TRBJ2-6; D might be TRBD2 (6 bases). There are 17 residues in the CDR3. Trimming took off 7 bases at V and 0 bases at J, with 16 bases between the two ends. CDR1 is MDHEN and CDR2 is SYDVKM in the germline V gene. The CDR3 region has the DNA TGTGCCAGCATGGAGGGGATCTCCTCCTCTGGGGCCAACGTCCTGACTTTC. Its translation: CASMEGISSSGANVLTF.

The rearrangement joins TRBV9 to TRBJ2-3; D possibly corresponds to TRBD2 (7 bases). CDR3 length: 16 amino acids. Germline lookup yields CDR1 SGDLS and CDR2 YYNGEE. With 0 bases removed from V and 1 base from J, the gap between germline ends came to 12 bases. The CDR3 here is CASSVGGGAGTDTQYF. CDR3 nucleotides: TGTGCCAGCAGCGTAGGAGGGGGGGCCGGCACAGATACGCAGTATTTT.

The chain uses TRBV10-3 and TRBJ2-4; 8 bases fit TRBD2. The junction had 3 bases not matched to a gene; V was cut back by 0 bases and J by 2 bases. Germline V gene sequence: CDR1 ENHRY, CDR2 SYGVKD. The CDR3 extends over 16 amino acids. The CDR3 bases are TGTGCCATCAGTGAGTCACGGGGGGGCTCCAAAAACATTCAGTACTTC. Protein: CAISESRGGSKNIQYF.

The chain joins TRBV28 to TRBJ1-2; TRBD1 might be the D (6 bases). Trimming cost V 3 bases and J 4 bases, with 12 bases left between them. The CDR3 totals 14 residues. CDR1 MDHEN and CDR2 SYDVKM come from the germline V gene. The CDR3 DNA reads TGTGCCAGCAGTTTCACGGACAGTTCCTATGGCTACACCTTC. Amino acid sequence: CASSFTDSSYGYTF.

V and J are TRBV12-5 and TRBJ2-3; TRBD2 agrees at 11 bases. CDR1 and CDR2 (germline): LGHNT, FRNRAP. Trimming cost V 1 base and J 3 bases; bases outside gene matches: 3. The CDR3 extends over 16 amino acids. The CDR3 is CASGLGASGGTDTQYF. The CDR3 nucleotides are TGTGCTAGTGGTTTGGGGGCTAGCGGGGGGACAGATACGCAGTATTTT.

CDR3 region: CASSRGSTYNSPLHF. The CDR3 DNA sequence: TGTGCCAGCAGCAGGGGGTCGACCTATAATTCACCCCTCCACTTT. The V gene is TRBV25-1, the J gene TRBJ1-6, with 7 positions matching TRBD1. The CDR3 runs to 15 residues. With 6 bases clipped from V and 2 bases from J, the junction kept 4 bases outside the gene matches. CDR1 and CDR2 from the germline V gene are MGHDK and SYGVNS.

The gene calls are TRBV28 and TRBJ2-2, with 11 bases that match TRBD2. CDR3 size: 17 residues. Germline values: CDR1 MDHEN, CDR2 SYDVKM. The junction had 3 bases not matched to a gene; V was cut back by 3 bases and J by 0 bases. CDR3 sequence reads: CASSFIAGGANTGELFF. CDR3 nucleotides: TGTGCCAGCAGTTTCATAGCGGGAGGGGCGAACACCGGGGAGCTGTTTTTT.